This TCR beta chain was recorded in a study of blood T cell repertoires in COVID-19 (dated by TCRdb to the early 2020s). Context from the whole study: Samples covering the acute and convalescent phases of COVID-19 were provided by collaborators in the United States, Italy and Spain. The material from the prospective study consisted of cDNA or gDNA derived from T cells, B-cell-depleted T cells, or PBMCs. The dataset comprised deeply sampled blood TCRbeta repertoires from subjects exposed to, actively infected with, or recovered from COVID-19. A freely available public database, intended as a resource for researchers studying the immune response to SARS-CoV-2, is where the repertoires were released. The samples were drawn from the first 160 participants of the ongoing ImmuneRACE study and from 950 to 1,500 subjects provided by 6 global collaborators. Nearly every sample came with metadata listing a de-identified subject ID, COVID-19 status, age in years and sex. Where HLA class I and class II types were available, the types were taken from metadata supplied by the sample provider, not from assay-based typing.

The collaborating institutions used their own protocols to collect whole blood in K2EDTA tubes. For TCRbeta analysis, collaborators shipped samples as frozen whole blood, isolated PBMCs, or DNA extracted from either of those sample types. Taken from the germline V gene (reference sequence), the CDR1 and CDR2 loops are GTSNPN and SVGIG. V and J are trimmed by 2 bases and 2 bases, and the gene matches miss 11 bases of the junction. The CDR3 sequence holds 17 residues, the cysteine and phenylalanine included. The entry retains the CDR3 DNA only, 51 bases that are in frame from base 1. For this clone: What antigen it recognizes has not been identified. No qualities accompany the bases; no much larger clone lies one base away.

Beyond this particular receptor, the publication reports: How much clinical and demographic metadata was included differed by source and by participant, and the metadata was provided uncurated.

The immunoSEQ Assay, a bias-controlled multiplex PCR, was used to amplify TCRbeta CDR3 regions from genomic DNA. In the paper's pipeline: Within the assay, amplification of reference gene primers was used to estimate how many nucleated cells each sample contained. Sequence reads were collapsed and filtered to measure the absolute abundance of every unique TCRbeta CDR3 rearrangement. For each sample, productive Simpson clonality was calculated as the square root of Simpson's diversity index over productive rearrangements. TCRdb provides this immuneACCESS table in a form limited to in-frame rearrangements. Some clones are lacking; in checked studies, under half of them reflect an unresolved V gene, and why the rest are absent is not known. Clone size and V and J calls were adopted from that table, with D and trimming inferred from the DNA. The sample records 300,000 to 400,000 clones, roughly 91% of which are singletons. 1% of the sample comes from the top ten.

Recombination connected TRBV30 to TRBJ1-2, and TRBD1 aligns with 10 junction nucleotides. Sequencing was carried out using peripheral blood. This TCR derives from a man between 45 and 60 years old with active or convalescent COVID-19. The CDR3 protein: CAWSPPGQGRLNYGYTF. The nucleotide sequence is given as TGTGCCTGGAGTCCCCCGGGACAGGGGCGCCTAAACTATGGCTACACCTTC.